One and the same sample provided the 5 T cell receptor beta chains below, sequenced in a study of blood T cell repertoires in COVID-19. The data were produced by immunoSEQ multiplex PCR, yet TCRdb's version contains in-frame clones alone and is incomplete. The sample carries under 85,000 clones, 75% to 90% recorded once. The sequencing input was peripheral blood. These receptors were obtained from a man aged 55 to 70 with active or convalescent COVID-19.

The J gene is TRBJ1-4, the V gene TRBV29-1, with TRBD1 matching over 7 bases. This CDR3 contains 12 residues. The V segment lost 7 bases and the J segment 3 bases; nucleotides outside the gene matches: 2. Germline lookup yields CDR1 SQVTM and CDR2 ANQGSEA. CDR3 in amino acids: CSAGQPNEKLFF. The CDR3 region has the DNA TGCAGCGCGGGACAGCCTAATGAAAAACTGTTTTTT.

The V call is TRBV27, the J call TRBJ1-2, with 11 bases that match TRBD1. J lost 4 bases, V lost 5 bases, and 3 bases had no gene match. CDR3 size: 14 residues. From germline, CDR1 is MNHEY and CDR2 SMNVEV (reference sequence). The CDR3 spells CASSTGQGVYGYTF. The CDR3 DNA is TGTGCCAGCAGTACGGGACAGGGGGTCTATGGCTACACCTTC.

This sequence joins TRBV2 and TRBJ1-1; D ambiguous. Germline CDR1 and CDR2: SNHLY and FYNNEI. CDR3 length equals 13 residues. The V end lost 6 bases, the J end lost 1 base, and 9 bases lay between the germline ends. CDR3 coding DNA: TGTGCCAGCAGCGCAGACACGAACACTGAAGCTTTCTTT. Translating gives CASSADTNTEAFF.

This chain uses TRBV7-8 with TRBJ1-5; 8 bases map to TRBD1. The CDR3 covers 15 residues. The germline gives CDR1 SGHVS, CDR2 FQNEAQ. V lost 5 bases, J lost 3 bases, and 6 bases stayed unmatched. The CDR3 loop is CASSTGTGLNQPQHF. The DNA for the CDR3 is TGTGCCAGCAGCACCGGGACAGGACTCAATCAGCCCCAGCATTTT.

This clone was seen only once. The chain couples TRBV7-9 to TRBJ1-6; D remains ambiguous. The CDR3 sequence is 13 residues long. Germline CDR1 SEHNR, CDR2 FQNEAQ (reference sequence). The germline V and J ends were trimmed by 8 bases and 4 bases, with 9 bases remaining between them. The CDR3 region is CASGEGYNSPLHF. The DNA for the CDR3 is TGTGCCAGCGGAGAGGGATATAATTCACCCCTCCACTTT.